A selection of T cell receptor beta chains follows, all from one sample in a study of response to subunit inactivated influenza vaccine. TCRdb re-analysed the RT-PCR reads in MiXCR, keeping a single row per CDR3 protein. The sample contains 500,000 to 600,000 distinct CDR3 sequences, approximately 14% of which appear only once. This specimen was PBMCs from blood, taken 11 to 12 days after vaccination. All receptors come from a middle-aged man who received an inactivated influenza vaccine. The CDR3 runs from the conserved cysteine through the conserved F or W.

CDR3 length	V gene	J gene	CDR3 protein
15	TRBV4-3	TRBJ1-2	CASSQDQTGAYGYTF
15	TRBV12-3/TRBV12-4	TRBJ2-5	CASSLAGQGAETQYF
15	TRBV27	TRBJ2-5	CASSAGTGGRKTQYF
20	TRBV6-2/TRBV6-3	TRBJ2-3	CASSPAGRTGELFNTDTQYF
16	TRBV7-6	TRBJ2-3	CASSLGQGWSTDTQYF
15	TRBV5-1	TRBJ2-1	CASSLVGDQSNEQFF
20	TRBV15	TRBJ2-5	CATSSEGLAGYTRGAETQYF
17	TRBV5-5	TRBJ1-4	CASSLAGTGQTNEKLFF
14	TRBV2	TRBJ1-1	CASTLGQQNTEAFF
15	TRBV7-2	TRBJ1-5	CASSLAWGSNQPQHF
16	TRBV7-9	TRBJ2-5	CASSDMIAGDPMDQYF
15	TRBV20-1	TRBJ2-1	CSARTNGLRYNEQFF
17	TRBV4-1	TRBJ1-6	CASSQGRVGSYNSPLHF
17	TRBV4-3	TRBJ2-1	CASSQYTSGRFDNEQFF
14	TRBV11-2	TRBJ1-6	CASSWTGGNSPLHF
13	TRBV12-3/TRBV12-4	TRBJ2-7	CASVPGANYEQYF
14	TRBV20-1	TRBJ2-5	CSATRGTYQETQYF
13	TRBV7-2	TRBJ2-1	CASSFQGGDEQFF
17	TRBV21-1	TRBJ2-6	CASSSPPPFAGANVLTF
14	TRBV20-1	TRBJ2-1	CSARRAENYNEQFF
15	TRBV5-1	TRBJ1-1	CASSLGPRDSALAFF
13	TRBV28	TRBJ2-1	CASSTQGWNEQFF
13	TRBV7-2	TRBJ2-7	CASSSRVGDEQYF
16	TRBV4-2	TRBJ2-1	CASSQDGGRSYNEQFF
13	TRBV29-1	TRBJ1-1	CSVVFVGGTEAFF
11	TRBV6-6	TRBJ1-2	CASSGTYGYTF
12	TRBV29-1	TRBJ1-1	CSVERRDTEAFF
14	TRBV20-1	TRBJ1-5	CSARIQGPSQPQHF
15	TRBV6-1	TRBJ2-1	CASSGQQSSYNEQFF
15	TRBV12-3/TRBV12-4	TRBJ1-2	CASTLGVGSNYGYTF
16	TRBV3-1	TRBJ1-5	CASSNGQGGDNQPQHF
11	TRBV25-1	TRBJ1-2	CASSGLDRITF
15	TRBV5-1	TRBJ2-5	CASSLRLAGQETQYF
13	TRBV27	TRBJ2-3	CASSLQAKDTQYF
15	TRBV9	TRBJ2-1	CASSVGDSADAEQFF
15	TRBV7-2	TRBJ2-5	CASSSLRGARETQYF
16	TRBV12-3/TRBV12-4	TRBJ2-5	CASRPGTISTQGTQYF
15	TRBV18	TRBJ2-1	CASSLWGQGYNEQFF
16	TRBV28	TRBJ2-6	CASSLDRFSGANVLTF
17	TRBV6-5	TRBJ2-7	CASSYRSTLAGVGEQYF
15	TRBV25-1	TRBJ2-2	CASQGLALNTGELFF
13	TRBV20-1	TRBJ2-1	CSARDGLHNEQFF
13	TRBV5-1	TRBJ2-5	CASSLMTQETQYF
15	TRBV19	TRBJ2-2	CASSISGANTGELFF
18	TRBV28	TRBJ2-4	CASRYDSTAASAKNIQYF
12	TRBV29-1	TRBJ2-3	CSVDRQADTQYF
13	TRBV10-3	TRBJ2-7	CAISRDSSYEQYF
12	TRBV20-1	TRBJ1-4	CSARDDAEKLFF
14	TRBV11-2	TRBJ1-3	CASSTTTGRGTIYF
13	TRBV12-3/TRBV12-4	TRBJ2-5	CASSAGTRKTQYF
16	TRBV14	TRBJ2-1	CASSQMQGGLSNEQFF
15	TRBV7-2	TRBJ2-1	CASSLELTAYNEQFF
12	TRBV7-2	TRBJ2-3	CASSFGADTQYF